Sequencing of this T cell receptor (beta chain) was carried out in a study of identical twins. Study conclusions and caveats: Whereas memory repertoires showed no such difference, abundant cord blood beta clonotypes carried fewer insertions. Zero-insertion analyses were open to partial confounding by invariant MAIT and iNKT cells.

Addition of a universal primer site occurred through template switching, and cDNA carried unique molecular identifiers. TCRdb reprocessed the 5' RACE reads with MiXCR, giving one entry per CDR3 protein. The repertoire holds approximately 680,000 distinct CDR3 sequences, with under 8.5% as singletons. Germline CDR1 and CDR2: DFQATT and SNEGSKA (reference sequence). The ends lost 0 bases at V and 8 bases at J; junction bases unmatched: 9. The CDR3 spans 14 residues. This clonotype was detected many times. The antigen remains unidentified. A further study also used this sample, focusing on yellow fever vaccine responses in identical twins.

The TCR comes from a woman between 18 and 29 years old in good health. The J gene is TRBJ1-1, the V gene TRBV20-1, with TRBD1 identical over 7 bases. Sequencing input: PBMCs. The CDR3 reads CSARETGQHLEAFF. DNA for the CDR3: TGCAGTGCTAGAGAGACGGGACAGCACCTCGAAGCTTTCTTT.